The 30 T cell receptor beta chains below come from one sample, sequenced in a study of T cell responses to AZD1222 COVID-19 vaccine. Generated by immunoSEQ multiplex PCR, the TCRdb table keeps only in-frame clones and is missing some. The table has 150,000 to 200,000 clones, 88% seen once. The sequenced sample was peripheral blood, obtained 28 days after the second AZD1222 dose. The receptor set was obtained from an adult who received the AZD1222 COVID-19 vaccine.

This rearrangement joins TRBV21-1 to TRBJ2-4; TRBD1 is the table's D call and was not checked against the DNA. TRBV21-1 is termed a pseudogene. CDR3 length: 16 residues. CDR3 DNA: TGTGCCAGCAGCTCACAGGGGGCGCGGGCCAAAAACATTCAGTACTTC. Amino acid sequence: CASSSQGARAKNIQYF.

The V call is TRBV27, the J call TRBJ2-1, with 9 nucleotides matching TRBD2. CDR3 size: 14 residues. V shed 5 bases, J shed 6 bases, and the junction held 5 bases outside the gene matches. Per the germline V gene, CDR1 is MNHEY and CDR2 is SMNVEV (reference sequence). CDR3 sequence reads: CASSPPSGVNEQFF. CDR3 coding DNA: TGTGCCAGCAGTCCCCCTAGCGGGGTCAATGAGCAGTTCTTC.

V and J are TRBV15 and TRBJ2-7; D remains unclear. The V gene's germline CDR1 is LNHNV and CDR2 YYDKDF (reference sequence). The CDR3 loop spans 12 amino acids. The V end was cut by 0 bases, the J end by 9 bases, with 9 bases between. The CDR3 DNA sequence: TGTGCCACCAGCAGAGATCAGGCTAGGCAGTACTTC. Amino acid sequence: CATSRDQARQYF.

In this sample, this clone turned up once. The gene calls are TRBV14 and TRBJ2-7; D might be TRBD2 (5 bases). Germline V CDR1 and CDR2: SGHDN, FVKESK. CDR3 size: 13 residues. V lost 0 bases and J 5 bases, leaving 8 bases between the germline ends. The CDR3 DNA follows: TGTGCCAGCAGCCAAGAACTAGGCAACGAGCAGTACTTC. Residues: CASSQELGNEQYF.

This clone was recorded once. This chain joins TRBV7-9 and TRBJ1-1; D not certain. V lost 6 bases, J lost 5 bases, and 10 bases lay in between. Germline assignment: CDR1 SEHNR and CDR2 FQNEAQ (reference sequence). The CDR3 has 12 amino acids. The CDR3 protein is CASSFDGTEAFF. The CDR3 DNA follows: TGTGCCAGCAGTTTCGACGGGACTGAAGCTTTCTTT.

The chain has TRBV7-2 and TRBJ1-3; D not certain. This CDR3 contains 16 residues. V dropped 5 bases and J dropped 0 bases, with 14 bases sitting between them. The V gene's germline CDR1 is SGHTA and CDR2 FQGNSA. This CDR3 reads CASSPVWRLSGNTIYF. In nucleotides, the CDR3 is TGTGCCAGCAGCCCCGTGTGGCGGCTCTCTGGAAACACCATATATTTT.

The chain's CDR3 is CASSLGAGLDEKLFF. The CDR3 DNA reads TGTGCCAGCAGCTTAGGGGCAGGGCTAGACGAAAAACTGTTTTTT. The J gene is TRBJ1-4, the V gene TRBV7-2, with D tentatively TRBD1 (5 bases). V was trimmed by 1 base and J by 8 bases, leaving 14 bases between them. Germline CDR1 reads SGHTA; CDR2 reads FQGNSA. This CDR3 spans 15 amino acids.

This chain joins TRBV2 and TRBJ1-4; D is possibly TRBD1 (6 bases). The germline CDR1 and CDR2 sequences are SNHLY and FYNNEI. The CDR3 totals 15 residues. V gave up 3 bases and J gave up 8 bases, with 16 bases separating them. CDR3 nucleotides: TGTGCCAGCAGTGAGGCCGGAGGTAGGGGGGAAAAACTGTTTTTT. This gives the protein CASSEAGGRGEKLFF. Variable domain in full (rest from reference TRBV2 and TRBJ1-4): EPEVTQTPSHQVTQMGQEVILRCVPISNHLYFYWYRQILGQKVEFLVSFYNNEISEKSEIFDDQFSVERPDGSNFTLKIRSTKLEDSAMYFCASSEAGGRGEKLFFGSGTQLSVL.

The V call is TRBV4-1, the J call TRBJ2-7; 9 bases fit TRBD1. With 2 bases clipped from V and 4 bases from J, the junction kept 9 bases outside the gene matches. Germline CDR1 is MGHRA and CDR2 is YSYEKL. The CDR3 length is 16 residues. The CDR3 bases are TGCGCCAGCAGCCAATTCTCCGGGACAGGGCCTTACGAGCAGTACTTC. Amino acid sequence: CASSQFSGTGPYEQYF.

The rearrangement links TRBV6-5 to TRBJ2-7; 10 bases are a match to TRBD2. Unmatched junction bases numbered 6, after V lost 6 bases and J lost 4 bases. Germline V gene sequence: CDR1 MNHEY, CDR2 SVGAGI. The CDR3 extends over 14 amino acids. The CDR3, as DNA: TGTGCCAGCAGATCTAGCGGGAGTCGGTACGAGCAGTACTTC. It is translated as CASRSSGSRYEQYF.

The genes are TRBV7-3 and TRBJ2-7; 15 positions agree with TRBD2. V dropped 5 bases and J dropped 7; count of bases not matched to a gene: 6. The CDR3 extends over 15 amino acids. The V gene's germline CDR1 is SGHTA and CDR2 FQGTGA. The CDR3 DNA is TGTGCCAGCAGCACGGGACTAGCGGGAGGTGGGGAGCAGTACTTC. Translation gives CASSTGLAGGGEQYF.

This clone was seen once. CDR3 sequence reads: CSARVGDTGELFF. The CDR3, as DNA: TGCAGCGCCAGGGTAGGAGACACCGGGGAGCTGTTTTTT. V gene TRBV29-1 combines with J gene TRBJ2-2, with D perhaps matching TRBD1 (5 bases). The CDR3 is 13 residues long. Trimming left V 7 bases short and J 3 bases short, with 12 bases between. Germline V gene lookup returns CDR1 SQVTM and CDR2 ANQGSEA.

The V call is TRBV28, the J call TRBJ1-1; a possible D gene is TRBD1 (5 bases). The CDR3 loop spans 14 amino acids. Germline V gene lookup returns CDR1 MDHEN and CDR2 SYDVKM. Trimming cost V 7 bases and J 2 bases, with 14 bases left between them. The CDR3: CASTRGGSNTEAFF. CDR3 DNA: TGTGCCAGCACCCGCGGGGGGAGCAACACTGAAGCTTTCTTT.

The CDR3 DNA reads TGTGCCAGCAGCTCCGATCAAACCCTTTCGGAGACCCAGTACTTC. Translation: CASSSDQTLSETQYF. The chain couples TRBV7-9 to TRBJ2-5; D is undetermined. This CDR3 has 15 residues. Trimming removed 4 bases at V and 5 bases at J, with 17 bases between. The germline CDR1 and CDR2 sequences are SEHNR and FQNEAQ (reference sequence).

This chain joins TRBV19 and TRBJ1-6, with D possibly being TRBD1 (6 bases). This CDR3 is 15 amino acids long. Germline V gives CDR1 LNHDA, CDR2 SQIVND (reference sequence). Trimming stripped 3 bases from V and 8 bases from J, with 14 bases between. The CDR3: CASSIAGQRDSPLHF. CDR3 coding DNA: TGTGCCAGTAGTATCGCAGGACAGCGAGATTCACCCCTCCACTTT.

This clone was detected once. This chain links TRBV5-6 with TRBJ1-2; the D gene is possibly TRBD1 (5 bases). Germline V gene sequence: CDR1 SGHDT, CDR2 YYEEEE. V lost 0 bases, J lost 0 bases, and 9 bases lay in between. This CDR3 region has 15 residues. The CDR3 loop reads CASSLGQPANYGYTF. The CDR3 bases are TGTGCCAGCAGCTTGGGACAGCCTGCTAACTATGGCTACACCTTC. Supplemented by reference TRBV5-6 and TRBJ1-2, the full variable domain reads DAGVTQSPTHLIKTRGQQVTLRCSPKSGHDTVSWYQQALGQGPQFIFQYYEEEERQRGNFPDRFSGHQFPNYSSELNVNALLLGDSALYLCASSLGQPANYGYTFGSGTRLTVV.

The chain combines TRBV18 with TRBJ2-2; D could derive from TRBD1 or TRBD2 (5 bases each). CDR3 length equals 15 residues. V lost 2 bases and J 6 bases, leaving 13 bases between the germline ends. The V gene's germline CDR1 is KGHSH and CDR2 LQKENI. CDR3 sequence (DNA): TGTGCCAGCTCACCAGCCGGGGCGAGCCCCGGGGAGCTGTTTTTT. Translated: CASSPAGASPGELFF. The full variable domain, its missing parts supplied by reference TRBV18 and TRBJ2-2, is NAGVMQNPRHLVRRRGQEARLRCSPMKGHSHVYWYRQLPEEGLKFMVYLQKENIIDESGMPKERFSAEFPKEGPSILRIQQVVRGDSAAYFCASSPAGASPGELFFGEGSRLTVL.

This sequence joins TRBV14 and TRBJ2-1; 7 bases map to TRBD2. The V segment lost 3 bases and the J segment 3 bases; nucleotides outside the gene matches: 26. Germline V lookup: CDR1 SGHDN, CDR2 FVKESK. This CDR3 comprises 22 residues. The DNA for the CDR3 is TGTGCCAGCAGCCATTTCCTGGTCGGCGAGATATCGGGAGGCCCTTACTACAATGAGCAGTTCTTC. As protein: CASSHFLVGEISGGPYYNEQFF.

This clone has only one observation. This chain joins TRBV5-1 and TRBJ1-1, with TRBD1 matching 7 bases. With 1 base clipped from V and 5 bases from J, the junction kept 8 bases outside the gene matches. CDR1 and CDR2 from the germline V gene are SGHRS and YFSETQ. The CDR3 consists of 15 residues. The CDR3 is CASSLQTGYETEAFF. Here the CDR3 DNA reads TGCGCCAGCAGCTTGCAGACAGGGTACGAAACTGAAGCTTTCTTT.

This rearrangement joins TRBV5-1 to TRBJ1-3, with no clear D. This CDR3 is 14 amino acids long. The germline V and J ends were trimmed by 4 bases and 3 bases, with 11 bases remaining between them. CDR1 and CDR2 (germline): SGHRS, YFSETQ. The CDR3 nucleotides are TGCGCCAGCAGCCCACGGACGGATGGAAACACCATATATTTT. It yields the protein CASSPRTDGNTIYF.

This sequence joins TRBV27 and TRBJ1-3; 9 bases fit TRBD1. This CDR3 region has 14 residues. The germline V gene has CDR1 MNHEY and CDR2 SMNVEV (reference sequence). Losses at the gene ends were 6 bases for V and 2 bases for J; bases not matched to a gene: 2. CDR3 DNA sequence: TGTGCCAGCAGCCGGGACAGGGCTGGAAACACCATATATTTT. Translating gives CASSRDRAGNTIYF.

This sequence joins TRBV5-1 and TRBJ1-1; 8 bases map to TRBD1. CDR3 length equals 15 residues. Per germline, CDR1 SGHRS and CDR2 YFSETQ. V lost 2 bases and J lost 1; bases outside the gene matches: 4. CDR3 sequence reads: CASSFSGTGNTEAFF. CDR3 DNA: TGCGCCAGCAGCTTTTCCGGGACAGGGAACACTGAAGCTTTCTTT.

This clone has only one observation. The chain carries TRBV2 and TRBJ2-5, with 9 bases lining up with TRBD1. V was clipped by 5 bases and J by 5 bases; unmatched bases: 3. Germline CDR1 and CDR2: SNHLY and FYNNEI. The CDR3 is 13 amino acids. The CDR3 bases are TGTGCCAGCAGTAGACAGGGGGTTGAGACCCAGTACTTC. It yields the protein CASSRQGVETQYF. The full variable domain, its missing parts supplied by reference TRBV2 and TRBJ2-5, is EPEVTQTPSHQVTQMGQEVILRCVPISNHLYFYWYRQILGQKVEFLVSFYNNEISEKSEIFDDQFSVERPDGSNFTLKIRSTKLEDSAMYFCASSRQGVETQYFGPGTRLLVL.

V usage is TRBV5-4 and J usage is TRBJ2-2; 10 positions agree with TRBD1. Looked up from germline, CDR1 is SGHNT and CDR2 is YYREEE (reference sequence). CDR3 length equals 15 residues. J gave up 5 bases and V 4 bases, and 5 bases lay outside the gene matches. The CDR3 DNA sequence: TGTGCCAGCAGCATAAGGACAGGGGGGACCGGGGAGCTGTTTTTT. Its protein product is CASSIRTGGTGELFF.

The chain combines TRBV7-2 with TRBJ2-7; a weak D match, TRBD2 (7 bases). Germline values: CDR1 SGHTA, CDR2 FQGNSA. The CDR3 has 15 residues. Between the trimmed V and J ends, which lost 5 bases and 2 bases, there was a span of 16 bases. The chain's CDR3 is CASSITGRVPYEQYF. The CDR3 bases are TGTGCCAGCAGCATAACAGGGAGGGTTCCCTACGAGCAGTACTTC.

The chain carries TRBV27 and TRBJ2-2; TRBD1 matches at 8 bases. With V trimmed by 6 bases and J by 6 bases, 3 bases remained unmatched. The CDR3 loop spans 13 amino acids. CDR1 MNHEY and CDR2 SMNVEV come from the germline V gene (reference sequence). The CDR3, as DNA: TGTGCCAGCAGCCTACAGGGGGCCGGGGAGCTGTTTTTT. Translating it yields CASSLQGAGELFF.

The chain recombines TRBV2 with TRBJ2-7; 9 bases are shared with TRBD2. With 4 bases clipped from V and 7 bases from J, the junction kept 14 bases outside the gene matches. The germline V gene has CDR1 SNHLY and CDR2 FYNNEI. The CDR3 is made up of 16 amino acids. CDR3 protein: CASSVEKGLALWEQYF. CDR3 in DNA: TGTGCCAGCAGTGTCGAAAAGGGACTAGCCCTATGGGAGCAGTACTTC.

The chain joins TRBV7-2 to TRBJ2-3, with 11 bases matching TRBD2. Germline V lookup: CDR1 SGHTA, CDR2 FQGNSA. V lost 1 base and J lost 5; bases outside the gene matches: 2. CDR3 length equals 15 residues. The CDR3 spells CASSLGTSGRDTQYF. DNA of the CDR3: TGTGCCAGCAGCTTAGGTACTAGCGGGAGAGATACGCAGTATTTT. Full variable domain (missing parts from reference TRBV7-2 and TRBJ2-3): GAGVSQSPSNKVTEKGKDVELRCDPISGHTALYWYRQSLGQGLEFLIYFQGNSAPDKSGLPSDRFSAERTGGSVSTLTIQRTQQEDSAVYLCASSLGTSGRDTQYFGPGTRLTVL.

DNA for the CDR3: TGTGCCAGCAGCTTAGACGGGTATGAAGCTTTCTTT. Translated: CASSLDGYEAFF. The V gene is TRBV7-9, the J gene TRBJ1-1; the D is unclear. The V end was cut by 1 base, the J end by 7 bases, with 7 bases between. Germline CDR1 is SEHNR and CDR2 is FQNEAQ (reference sequence). This CDR3 spans 12 amino acids.

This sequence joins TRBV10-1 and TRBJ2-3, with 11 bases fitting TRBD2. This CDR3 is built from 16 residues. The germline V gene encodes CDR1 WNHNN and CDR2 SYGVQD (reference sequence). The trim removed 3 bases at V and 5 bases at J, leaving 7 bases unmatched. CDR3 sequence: CASSESLAGVGDTQYF. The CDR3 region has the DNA TGCGCCAGCAGTGAATCACTAGCGGGAGTCGGAGATACGCAGTATTTT.